This TCR beta chain was sequenced in a study of graft-versus-host responses after intestinal transplantation (dated by TCRdb to the early 2020s). A note on the overall study: The transplants that recipients received were multivisceral, liver-intestinal, or isolated intestinal. All recipients received anti-thymocyte globulin induction followed by maintenance tacrolimus and steroids for roughly 3 years. After intestinal transplantation, graft-versus-host and host-versus-graft alloreactive T cell clones in the graft, circulation and bone marrow were tracked using bulk TCR-beta CDR3 sequencing. To identify alloreactive clones, pre-transplant mixed lymphocyte reaction products were sequenced and then compared with unstimulated pre-transplant donor and recipient T cells. The cohort enrolled 20 to 30 intestinal transplant recipients, one of whom was a retransplant, and a few patients without pretransplant specimens were excluded. A peak of at least 4% donor T cells among recipient peripheral blood mononuclear cells was the definition used for donor T cell macrochimerism. Rather than going through the commercial service, samples from a few later patients were sequenced in-house on an Illumina MiSeq and processed with MiXCR. On the study overall, not on this receptor specifically: Peak levels of circulating GvH clones were associated with declines in HvG clones early after transplant. Conclusions were limited by the relatively low number and heterogeneity of intestinal transplant patients. GvH clones turned up in recipient bone marrow, with some appearing earlier in ileal mucosa or blood, a pattern consistent with an intestinal mucosal origin. In patients with donor T cell macrochimerism, the allografts had high GvH to HvG T cell clonal ratios.

About this clone: The clone's antigen remains unknown. Per-nucleotide qualities are absent, and no much larger clonotype sits a single base away.

The label giving this sample's time point can be read as: cells obtained before transplantation from donor or recipient. CD3+CD4+ and CD3+CD8+ populations were FACS-sorted from unstimulated pre-transplant donor and recipient cells taken from spleen or lymph nodes. From its cysteine to its phenylalanine, the CDR3 spans 16 amino acids. Only the CDR3 DNA stays, 48 bases, in frame from base 1. Sequences SGHRS (CDR1) and YFSETQ (CDR2) are obtained from the germline V gene. After removal of 3 bases from V and 0 bases from J, the junction retains 7 bases not matched to a gene. Library preparation was by the immunoSEQ multiplex PCR assay. For most patients, genomic DNA was isolated with the Qiagen DNeasy Blood and Tissue Kit and sent frozen to Adaptive Biotechnologies for TCR sequencing. For most patients, high-throughput TCR-beta CDR3 sequencing of genomic DNA was performed by Adaptive Biotechnologies. For the original study's pipeline: TCR sequencing data were retrieved from Adaptive's ImmunoSEQ software for 18 patients, whereas a few other patients were processed with MiXCR and VDJtools. To correct CD4 versus CD8 sorting errors, any sequence found in both subsets at a frequency ratio below 5:1 was removed. CDR3 nucleotide sequences shared between donor and recipient were removed because their origin could not be assigned. To count as alloreactive, a clone needed at least 2-fold expansion over unstimulated cells and a minimum CFSE-low frequency of 0.002% (template counts) or 0.001% (read counts). Clones were considered mappable if detected in sequenced pre-transplant spleen, lymph node, or MLR CFSE-low populations of the donor or recipient. The cumulative frequency of alloreactive clones was calculated as a percentage of all sequences, weighted by copy number. TCRdb obtained this table from immuneACCESS and retained in-frame rearrangements with V and J assigned. These tables miss some clones; where compared with another copy, unresolved V genes account for less than half of the shortfall, and the remainder is unexplained. For V, J and clone size, that table is used; D and trimming come from the DNA. Within this sample are about 90,000 clones, with approximately 90% of them counted one time only. The top ten constitute 0.3% to 0.35% of the sample.

Material: unstimulated CD4+ T cells sorted from spleen or lymph node cells, obtained before transplant. This clonotype originated in a human donor who was the organ donor for an intestinal transplant. The V gene is TRBV5-1 and the J gene is TRBJ2-3; TRBD2 agrees with 7 junctional bases. The encoded CDR3 is CASSSSSGVSTDTQYF. The sequenced DNA is TGCGCCAGCAGCTCTTCAAGCGGGGTCAGCACAGATACGCAGTATTTT.